This TCR beta chain was observed in a study of blood T cell repertoires in COVID-19. Study at large: The United States, Italy and Spain supplied acute and convalescent COVID-19 samples. Nucleic acid was either cDNA or gDNA, and it came from T cells, B-cell-depleted T cells, or PBMCs.

The CDR3 is 12 amino acids. Deletions cut 5 bases from V and 8 bases from J, with 12 bases between. In the authors' workflow: Reference gene primer amplification in the assay estimated nucleated cell counts. Some clones are missing from TCRdb's copy, which holds only in-frame ones; the method was immunoSEQ multiplex PCR. V and J calls and clone size follow that table, whereas D and trimming were derived from the DNA. The profile shows approximately 75,000 clones, approximately 92% of them singletons. This clone was observed a single time. The chain employs TRBV12-3 or TRBV12-4 and TRBJ1-1, with a possible D match to TRBD1 (6 bases). The origin of this receptor is a human donor in a cohort sampled during active COVID-19. The source material was peripheral blood. CDR3 DNA sequence: TGTGCCAGCAGTCAGGGGTTTGGGGAAGCTTTCTTT. Translating gives CASSQGFGEAFF.